Below, 12 T cell receptor beta chains from the same sample are listed, as sequenced in a study of cytomegalovirus exposure and HLA in healthy donors. In the PCR, 60 Vbeta and 13 Jbeta primers were used. Some clones are missing from TCRdb's copy, which holds only in-frame ones; the method was immunoSEQ multiplex PCR. The sample records approximately 160,000 clones, 78% being singletons. Sequencing was performed on PBMCs. These receptors originate from a woman in her forties or fifties in good health and CMV-seropositive.

J is TRBJ1-2 and V is TRBV11-2; 10 nucleotides align to TRBD1. Germline V gene data show CDR1 as SGHAT and CDR2 as FQNNGV. Trimming cost V 3 bases and J 3 bases; bases outside gene matches: 4. The CDR3 sequence is 15 residues long. The CDR3: CASSFGQGVHYGYTF. The CDR3 DNA is TGTGCCAGCAGCTTCGGACAGGGGGTGCACTATGGCTACACCTTC.

This clone came up a few times. The V call is TRBV7-8, the J call TRBJ1-1; maybe TRBD1 (5 bases). V was shortened by 1 base and J by 4 bases, with 16 bases between the two germline ends. Germline assignment: CDR1 SGHVS and CDR2 FQNEAQ. The CDR3 runs to 16 residues. The CDR3 here is CASSLGGPPTVTEAFF. The DNA of the CDR3 is TGTGCCAGCAGCTTAGGGGGCCCTCCCACCGTCACTGAAGCTTTCTTT. Combining the CDR3 with reference TRBV7-8 and TRBJ1-1 gives the whole variable domain GAGVSQSPRYKVAKRGQDVALRCDPISGHVSLFWYQQALGQGPEFLTYFQNEAQLDKSGLPSDRFFAERPEGSVSTLKIQRTQQEDSAVYLCASSLGGPPTVTEAFFGQGTRLTVV.

V and J are TRBV7-3 and TRBJ2-1, with D unresolved. The CDR3 is 12 residues long. V dropped 5 bases and J dropped 7 bases, with 9 bases sitting between them. Germline V gene data show CDR1 as SGHTA and CDR2 as FQGTGA. The CDR3: CASSLNFNEQFF. DNA of the CDR3: TGTGCCAGCAGCCTTAACTTTAATGAGCAGTTCTTC.

With respect to this clone: The CDR3 ends on some other residue instead of the conserved phenylalanine or tryptophan, so this is likely a read error. The chain has TRBV7-2 and TRBJ1-1, with a weak D call TRBD1 (5 bases). V lost 10 bases and J lost 3, with 15 bases in between. Germline V CDR1 and CDR2: SGHTA, FQGNSA. The CDR3 runs to 13 residues. The CDR3 DNA reads as TGTGCCACGGGGGGGGAATGGGACACTGAAGCTTTCCTT. This translates into CATGGEWDTEAFL.

The rearrangement links TRBV5-1 to TRBJ2-7; 7 bases match TRBD2. V gave up 0 bases and J gave up 3 bases; unmatched junction bases: 6. This CDR3 is 15 amino acids long. Germline assignment: CDR1 SGHRS and CDR2 YFSETQ. CDR3 amino acids: CASSLDGRGIYEQYF. The CDR3, as DNA: TGCGCCAGCAGCTTGGATGGGCGGGGGATCTACGAGCAGTACTTC. Variable domain in full (rest from reference TRBV5-1 and TRBJ2-7): KAGVTQTPRYLIKTRGQQVTLSCSPISGHRSVSWYQQTPGQGLQFLFEYFSETQRNKGNFPGRFSGRQFSNSRSEMNVSTLELGDSALYLCASSLDGRGIYEQYFGPGTRLTVT.

CDR3 sequence reads: CASSSDTRTDTQYF. CDR3 sequence (DNA): TGTGCCAGCAGTTCCGACACCCGCACAGATACGCAGTATTTT. The chain couples TRBV27 to TRBJ2-3; the D is unclear. The V gene lost 4 bases and the J gene lost 1 base, with 9 bases spanning the gap. The CDR3 has 14 residues. Germline assignment: CDR1 MNHEY and CDR2 SMNVEV (reference sequence).

The chain links TRBV7-2 to TRBJ2-2; 9 bases fit TRBD2. Germline CDR1 and CDR2: SGHTA and FQGNSA. The ends lost 2 bases at V and 5 bases at J; junction bases unmatched: 3. The CDR3 sequence is 15 residues long. CDR3 coding DNA: TGTGCCAGCAGCTTAAGGGCGGGGGGGACCGGGGAGCTGTTTTTT. The encoded protein is CASSLRAGGTGELFF.

The J gene is TRBJ1-2, the V gene TRBV10-2; 9 bases line up with TRBD1. The germline CDR1 and CDR2 sequences are WSHSY and SAAADI. V lost 8 bases to trimming and J lost 9 bases; unmatched junction nucleotides: 7. CDR3 size: 12 residues. The CDR3 reads CASGDRGYRYTF. DNA of the CDR3: TGCGCCAGCGGAGACAGGGGGTATCGCTACACCTTC.

The J gene is TRBJ1-4, the V gene TRBV6-5, with TRBD1 matching 9 bases. J lost 6 bases, V lost 0 bases, and 5 bases had no gene match. The CDR3 length is 16 residues. The germline CDR1 and CDR2 sequences are MNHEY and SVGAGI. The CDR3 protein is CASSYSEDRGYEKLFF. The CDR3 DNA is TGTGCCAGCAGTTACTCAGAGGACAGGGGTTATGAAAAACTGTTTTTT.

The chain has TRBV11-2 and TRBJ1-6; D is unclear. The V end was cut by 4 bases, the J end by 14 bases, with 9 bases between. This CDR3 is built from 11 residues. Germline CDR1 is SGHAT and CDR2 is FQNNGV. CDR3: CASSSSASLHF. Here the CDR3 DNA reads TGTGCCAGCAGCTCTAGTGCATCCCTCCACTTT.

This rearrangement joins TRBV5-4 to TRBJ2-7, with 8 bases lining up with TRBD1. The CDR3 is 14 amino acids. Germline trimming cut 1 base from V and 3 bases from J; bases unmatched to any gene: 3. Germline V gives CDR1 SGHNT, CDR2 YYREEE (reference sequence). CDR3 bases: TGTGCCAGCAGCTTGAACAGGGGGAACTACGAGCAGTACTTC. It is translated as CASSLNRGNYEQYF.

The rearrangement links TRBV27 to TRBJ2-1, with D unclear. The CDR3 contains 13 residues. Trimming stripped 6 bases from V and 5 bases from J, with 11 bases between. CDR1 MNHEY and CDR2 SMNVEV come from the germline V gene (reference sequence). CDR3 in amino acids: CASRRSLNNEQFF. The CDR3, as DNA: TGTGCCAGCAGAAGATCACTAAACAATGAGCAGTTCTTC.